The 13 T cell receptor beta chains below come from one sample, sequenced in a study of Ad26.COV2.S vaccination and SARS-CoV-2 variants. Clones were sequenced by immunoSEQ multiplex PCR, and TCRdb holds only the in-frame ones, with some missing. The data contain approximately 250,000 clones, around 85% of them singletons. Treatment in this sample: around 19 received Ad26.COV2.S at low or high dose, single or two shots; about 5 received placebo; per-sample allocation not given. The samples were gathered on day 63 after the first injection of vaccine or placebo. Material: peripheral blood, obtained in a trial of Ad26.COV2.S vaccine versus placebo. The source is a person aged 18 to 59 who received the Ad26.COV2.S COVID-19 vaccine or a placebo.

This clone was counted only a few times. The chain couples TRBV30 to TRBJ1-1, with D unclear. CDR3 size: 14 residues. Trimming took off 3 bases at V and 0 bases at J, with 11 bases between the two ends. Germline CDR1 GTSNPN, CDR2 SVGIG (reference sequence). The CDR3 spells CAWSDGWMNTEAFF. CDR3 sequence (DNA): TGTGCCTGGAGCGATGGTTGGATGAACACTGAAGCTTTCTTT.

The chain employs TRBV3-1 (or the pseudogene TRBV3-2) and TRBJ2-7; TRBD1 or TRBD2 may be the D gene (5 bases each). There are 17 residues in the CDR3. Germline V CDR1 and CDR2: LGHDT, YNNKEL (reference sequence). Trimming left V 3 bases short and J 0 bases short, with 18 bases between. As DNA, the CDR3 is TGTGCCAGCAGCCATGCTTTGGGACGCCGGAGCTCCTACGAGCAGTACTTC. Protein product: CASSHALGRRSSYEQYF.

The V gene is TRBV7-3, the J gene TRBJ2-5, with 7 bases matching TRBD2. Trimming took 5 bases from V and 5 from J; bases not matched to a gene: 5. The CDR3 contains 13 residues. Germline-derived CDR1 and CDR2 are SGHTA and FQGTGA. The CDR3 bases are TGTGCCAGCAGCCCCGCGGGGGAGGAGACCCAGTACTTC. Translated: CASSPAGEETQYF.

V and J are TRBV2 and TRBJ2-3; possible D gene TRBD2, 5 bases. CDR3 length equals 14 residues. Germline V lookup: CDR1 SNHLY, CDR2 FYNNEI. The germline V and J ends were trimmed by 7 bases and 0 bases, with 11 bases remaining between them. The CDR3, as DNA: TGTGCCAGCATGAGACGGGGTAGCACAGATACGCAGTATTTT. Translation: CASMRRGSTDTQYF.

The CDR3 loop is CASSDGTYPNYGYTF. Here the CDR3 DNA reads TGTGCCAGCAGTGATGGGACATACCCTAACTATGGCTACACCTTC. The rearrangement uses TRBV6-1 and TRBJ1-2, with a weak D call TRBD1 (6 bases). The V gene lost 3 bases and the J gene lost 0 bases, with 11 bases spanning the gap. This CDR3 region has 15 residues. Germline-derived CDR1 and CDR2 are MNHNS and SASEGT.

The V gene is TRBV29-1, the J gene TRBJ1-3, with 7 positions matching TRBD1. The CDR3 runs to 14 residues. The germline V gene has CDR1 SQVTM and CDR2 ANQGSEA. V lost 4 bases to trimming and J lost 0 bases; unmatched junction nucleotides: 3. The CDR3 DNA is TGCAGCGTTGGAGACAGGGTCTCTGGAAACACCATATATTTT. Protein: CSVGDRVSGNTIYF.

This clone appeared a single time. The V gene is TRBV6-5, the J gene TRBJ1-3, with a possible D match to TRBD1 (5 bases). The ends were cut back, 4 bases at V and 4 bases at J, with 17 bases in the middle. The CDR3 runs to 16 residues. Per the germline V gene, CDR1 is MNHEY and CDR2 is SVGAGI. CDR3 in amino acids: CASSLHTRDPGNTIYF. The CDR3 bases are TGTGCCAGCAGTTTACATACCCGGGACCCAGGAAACACCATATATTTT.

This clone was seen only a few times. J is TRBJ1-2 and V is TRBV27, with D perhaps TRBD1 (6 bases). This CDR3 comprises 15 residues. Germline values: CDR1 MNHEY, CDR2 SMNVEV (reference sequence). V was clipped by 3 bases and J by 10 bases, with 21 bases between them. In DNA form, the CDR3 reads TGTGCCAGCAGTTTCTCCGGACAGATCTATGGCGACTACACCTTC. This translates into CASSFSGQIYGDYTF.

This clone showed up just a few times. This rearrangement joins TRBV5-4 to TRBJ1-6; 7 bases match TRBD1. The germline V gene encodes CDR1 SGHNT and CDR2 YYREEE (reference sequence). V lost 4 bases and J lost 7; bases outside the gene matches: 17. The CDR3 spans 18 residues. In nucleotides, the CDR3 is TGTGCCAGCAGCCTTGGGGGAGGGGGCATCTCTGTGAATTCACCCCTCCACTTT. Its translation is CASSLGGGGISVNSPLHF.

The chain joins TRBV5-1 to TRBJ2-2; 10 bases align to TRBD2. Trimming removed 4 bases from V and 3 bases from J; junction bases left unmatched: 6. Germline-derived CDR1 and CDR2 are SGHRS and YFSETQ. CDR3 length: 16 residues. The CDR3 DNA follows: TGCGCCAGCAGCAATCTAGCGGGAGTGGACACCGGGGAGCTGTTTTTT. Translated, it gives CASSNLAGVDTGELFF. The complete variable domain, with remaining parts taken from reference TRBV5-1 and TRBJ2-2, reads KAGVTQTPRYLIKTRGQQVTLSCSPISGHRSVSWYQQTPGQGLQFLFEYFSETQRNKGNFPGRFSGRQFSNSRSEMNVSTLELGDSALYLCASSNLAGVDTGELFFGEGSRLTVL.

The chain carries TRBV5-6 and TRBJ2-7; D remains unclear. Germline assignment: CDR1 SGHDT and CDR2 YYEEEE. This CDR3 is 17 amino acids long. The V and J ends lost 4 bases and 0 bases respectively, with 20 bases between them. The CDR3 here is CASSPPLGRASSYEQYV. The CDR3 bases are TGTGCCAGCAGCCCCCCCTTGGGAAGGGCGAGCTCCTACGAGCAGTACGTC.

The V call is TRBV19, the J call TRBJ1-5; D unclear. The V end was cut by 3 bases, the J end by 6 bases, with 15 bases between. The germline V gene encodes CDR1 LNHDA and CDR2 SQIVND (reference sequence). The CDR3 length is 15 residues. The CDR3 DNA reads TGTGCCAGTAGTATCGTGGTCGCCCAGTTTCAGCCCCAGCATTTT. This codes for CASSIVVAQFQPQHF.

The chain combines TRBV5-3 with TRBJ1-1; D not certain. TRBV5-3 qualifies as an ORF whose function is uncertain. The V end was cut by 2 bases, the J end by 0 bases, with 11 bases between. CDR3 length: 15 residues. The chain's CDR3 is CARSFLGYMNTEAFF. CDR3 nucleotides: TGTGCCAGAAGCTTCTTAGGTTATATGAACACTGAAGCTTTCTTT.